Listed below are T cell receptor beta chains from one sample, sequenced in a study of blood T cell repertoires in COVID-19. Sequencing used immunoSEQ multiplex PCR; TCRdb keeps in-frame clones, though not all of them. Counted here are about 220,000 clones, 82% occurring once; the ten biggest clones make up roughly 3.5%. The material sequenced was PBMCs or T cells enriched from blood (not recorded which). The receptors stem from an older woman who had recovered from COVID-19. The CDR3 runs from the conserved cysteine through the conserved F or W. A D gene is named only where the DNA matches it firmly. Rows give clone size only sometimes, using once, few, many, or a class for an expanded clone.

D	V	size	J	length	DNA	CDR3
TRBD1	TRBV29-1	-	TRBJ2-6	16	TGCAGCGCTTTGGACAGGGGCCCCTCTGGGGCCAACGTCCTGACTTTC	CSALDRGPSGANVLTF
TRBD2	TRBV6-4	-	TRBJ2-5	18	TGTGCCAGCAGTGACTCGACCTTACTGGCTAGCGGGGGGGAGACCCAGTACTTC	CASSDSTLLASGGETQYF
-	TRBV19	-	TRBJ1-5	15	TGTGCCAGTACGGAATTGGCAGGGTCGGCTCAGCCCCAGCATTTT	CASTELAGSAQPQHF
-	TRBV30	-	TRBJ1-1	12	TGTGCCTGGAGTTCACAGACGACTGAAGCTTTCTTT	CAWSSQTTEAFF
TRBD1	TRBV10-3	-	TRBJ1-1	14	TGTGCCATCAGGGGGGACAGGGGTGGGTCAGAAGCTTTCTTT	CAIRGDRGGSEAFF
TRBD1	TRBV4-2	few	TRBJ2-1	16	TGTGCCAGCAGCTTTCCCCTAGGGGGCCGCAACAATGAGCAGTTCTTC	CASSFPLGGRNNEQFF
TRBD2	TRBV4-2	-	TRBJ2-2	18	TGTGCCAGCAGCCAGCTAATAGGGACTAGCGGGGGGGCCGGGGAGCTGTTTTTT	CASSQLIGTSGGAGELFF
TRBD2	TRBV15	-	TRBJ2-1	14	TGTGCCACCAGAAAGACTAGCGGGCACAATGAGCAGTTCTTC	CATRKTSGHNEQFF
-	TRBV2	-	TRBJ1-6	13	TGTGCCAGCAGTGGGCAGGGGAATTCACCCCTCCACTTT	CASSGQGNSPLHF
TRBD1	TRBV2	-	TRBJ1-5	17	TGTGCCAGCAGTGAACGGGGAGTCAGGGGGATGGGTCAGCCCCAGCATTTT	CASSERGVRGMGQPQHF
-	TRBV7-3	-	TRBJ2-5	15	TGTGCCAGCAGCGCCGCGGGGGCGGCCCAGGGGACCCAGTACTTC	CASSAAGAAQGTQYF
-	TRBV3-1/TRBV3-2	-	TRBJ1-1	13	TGTGCCAGCAGCCAAGATGCGGACACTGAAGCTTTCTTT	CASSQDADTEAFF
TRBD1	TRBV7-9	-	TRBJ1-2	13	TGTGCCAGCAGCGGACAGGCATGGGATGGCTACACCTTC	CASSGQAWDGYTF
TRBD1	TRBV10-3	-	TRBJ1-3	18	TGTGCCATCAGTGAGACCCTTACAGGGGGCCAATCAGGAAACACCATATATTTT	CAISETLTGGQSGNTIYF
-	TRBV5-5	-	TRBJ2-6	16	TGTGCCAGCAGCTTGAGCGTTGGCCGGGGGGCCAACGTCCTGACTTTC	CASSLSVGRGANVLTF
TRBD1	TRBV7-2	-	TRBJ1-2	14	TGTGCCAGCAGCGAGGGGACAGGGGCCTATGGCTACACCTTC	CASSEGTGAYGYTF
-	TRBV3-1/TRBV3-2	-	TRBJ2-6	15	TGTGCCAGCAGCCAAGACGTCTCTGGGGCCAACGTCCTGACTTTC	CASSQDVSGANVLTF
TRBD2	TRBV7-9	-	TRBJ2-5	17	TGTGCCAGCAGCCTGACTAGCGGGGGGGCCCCTTCGGAGACCCAGTACTTC	CASSLTSGGAPSETQYF
-	TRBV3-1/TRBV3-2	-	TRBJ2-6	17	TGTGCCAGCAGCCACAGACAGAAGGATAATGGGGCCAACGTCCTGACTTTC	CASSHRQKDNGANVLTF
TRBD2	TRBV5-1	-	TRBJ2-3	16	TGCGCCAGCAGCTTGCGGCTAGCGGGAGTAGGCGATACGCAGTATTTT	CASSLRLAGVGDTQYF
-	TRBV12-5	-	TRBJ1-1	14	TGTGCTAGTGGTATCTACCTGGGAGGGACTGAAGCTTTCTTT	CASGIYLGGTEAFF
-	TRBV7-2	-	TRBJ1-5	15	TGTGCCAGCAGCCCCCGCTCGAGCGCGGATCAGCCCCAGCATTTT	CASSPRSSADQPQHF
-	TRBV3-1/TRBV3-2	-	TRBJ1-1	13	TGTGCCAGCAGCCGCAAAGGCGGGACTGAAGCTTTCTTT	CASSRKGGTEAFF
-	TRBV5-1	-	TRBJ1-1	15	TGCGCCAGCTCTCCGGGGATCGCCAAGGGCACTGAAGCTTTCTTT	CASSPGIAKGTEAFF
TRBD2	TRBV7-3	-	TRBJ2-1	16	TGTGCCAGCAGCCCCGACCCGGGACTAGCGAGGAATGAGCAGTTCTTC	CASSPDPGLARNEQFF
-	TRBV29-1	once	TRBJ2-7	14	TGCAGCGTTGCAGGGCAGGCGGGATTCTACGAGCAGTACTTC	CSVAGQAGFYEQYF
TRBD2	TRBV6-5	-	TRBJ2-1	14	TGTGCCAGCAGAGTACTAGCGGGATTTCATGAGCAGTTCTTC	CASRVLAGFHEQFF
TRBD2	TRBV6-6	-	TRBJ2-3	15	TGTGCCAGCAGTTATGGCGGGGGGGCAGGGGATACGCAGTATTTT	CASSYGGGAGDTQYF
-	TRBV3-1/TRBV3-2	-	TRBJ1-1	13	TGTGCCAGCAGCCTTAACATGGACACTGAAGCTTTCTTT	CASSLNMDTEAFF
-	TRBV29-1	-	TRBJ1-2	16	TGCAGCGTTGAAGGGCGACGAGGTAATCCTAACTATGGCTACACCTTC	CSVEGRRGNPNYGYTF
-	TRBV29-1	-	TRBJ1-2	15	TGCAGCGTTGATGGGGATCTAACCCGAAGGGGGGGCTACACCTTC	CSVDGDLTRRGGYTF
TRBD1	TRBV7-8	-	TRBJ1-5	13	TGTGCCAGCAGCACTGACAGGGCCCAGCCCCAGCATTTT	CASSTDRAQPQHF
-	TRBV5-1	-	TRBJ2-1	12	TGCGCCAGCAGCTTGTTATACAATGAGCAGTTCTTC	CASSLLYNEQFF
-	TRBV7-3	-	TRBJ2-2	15	TGTGCCAGCAGCTTATGGGGGGTGAACACCGGGGAGCTGTTTTTT	CASSLWGVNTGELFF
-	TRBV19	-	TRBJ1-1	13	TGTGCCAGTAGTATGTGGCCGAACACTGAAGCTTTCTTT	CASSMWPNTEAFF
TRBD2	TRBV2	-	TRBJ2-7	15	TGTGCCAGCAGTGCCGGGACTAGCCCCTCCTACGAGCAGTACTTC	CASSAGTSPSYEQYF
-	TRBV14	-	TRBJ2-7	15	TGTGCCAGCAGCGCGCAGGAGAGGGTAAAGTACGAGCAGTACTTC	CASSAQERVKYEQYF
-	TRBV19	-	TRBJ1-5	13	TGTGCCAGTAGCCAGGGGCTCAATCAGCCCCAGCATTTT	CASSQGLNQPQHF
-	TRBV4-2	-	TRBJ1-2	16	TGTGCCAGCAGCCAAGAGCGGGTTGGATACAACTATGGCTACACCTTC	CASSQERVGYNYGYTF
-	TRBV4-2	-	TRBJ1-1	13	TGTGCCAGCAGCCAAGGAAGGGGCACTGAAGCTTTCTTT	CASSQGRGTEAFF
-	TRBV11-3	-	TRBJ1-6	14	TGTGCCAGCAGCCCAGGCGTCTATAATTCACCCCTCCACTTT	CASSPGVYNSPLHF
-	TRBV18	-	TRBJ2-3	14	TGTGCCAGCTCACCAACTCGAAACACAGATACGCAGTATTTT	CASSPTRNTDTQYF